One sample yielded the 24 T cell receptor beta chains listed below, sequenced in a study of T-cell memory formation after mild COVID-19. MiXCR, run by TCRdb on the 5' RACE reads, gives a single entry per CDR3 protein. The sample yields hundreds of thousands of distinct CDR3 sequences, around 17% seen once. Material: PBMCs or a T cell subset sorted from them (not recorded which). These receptors originate from an adult woman who had mild COVID-19 (a few samples of this study predate the infection). Cell type and time point are not known.

The chain couples TRBV12-3 or TRBV12-4 to TRBJ1-1, with D hard to call. The CDR3 length is 12 residues. With 2 bases removed from V and 7 bases from J, the gap between germline ends came to 8 bases. The CDR3 nucleotides are TGTGCCAGCAGTTTACCCGCCCGTGAAGCTTTCTTT. Translated, it gives CASSLPAREAFF.

Turning to this clonotype: With a much larger clone just one base away, this may be a read error. This chain connects TRBV7-2 to TRBJ2-7; TRBD2 matches at 11 bases. The length of the CDR3 is 16 residues. From germline, CDR1 is SGHTA and CDR2 FQGNSA. The trim removed 5 bases at V and 2 bases at J, leaving 8 bases unmatched. The CDR3 nucleotides are TGTGCCAGCAGCGTGTCTAGCGGGAGGATGCCCTACGAGCAGTACTTC. This sequence encodes CASSVSSGRMPYEQYF. Full variable domain (remainder filled in from reference TRBV7-2 and TRBJ2-7): GAGVSQSPSNKVTEKGKDVELRCDPISGHTALYWYRQSLGQGLEFLIYFQGNSAPDKSGLPSDRFSAERTGGSVSTLTIQRTQQEDSAVYLCASSVSSGRMPYEQYFGPGTRLTVT.

The V gene is TRBV4-1, the J gene TRBJ2-3, with D unresolved. This CDR3 is 17 amino acids long. CDR1 and CDR2 (germline): MGHRA, YSYEKL. V was pared by 2 bases and J by 0 bases, with 15 bases between. The CDR3 nucleotides are TGCGCCAGCAGCCAATCCCGGATGGCGGAGAGCACAGATACGCAGTATTTT. It yields the protein CASSQSRMAESTDTQYF.

This chain links TRBV5-1 with TRBJ2-2; 11 nucleotides match TRBD2. J lost 4 bases, V lost 4 bases, and 6 bases had no gene match. The germline CDR1 and CDR2 sequences are SGHRS and YFSETQ. This CDR3 comprises 16 residues. CDR3 nucleotide sequence: TGCGCCAGCAGCACGACTAGCGGGACGGGCACCGGGGAGCTGTTTTTT. This encodes CASSTTSGTGTGELFF. The full variable domain, in which reference TRBV5-1 and TRBJ2-2 provide the parts outside the CDR3, is KAGVTQTPRYLIKTRGQQVTLSCSPISGHRSVSWYQQTPGQGLQFLFEYFSETQRNKGNFPGRFSGRQFSNSRSEMNVSTLELGDSALYLCASSTTSGTGTGELFFGEGSRLTVL.

This sequence joins TRBV20-1 and TRBJ2-3; D gene uncertain. The V gene lost 5 bases and the J gene lost 6 bases, with 12 bases spanning the gap. The CDR3 spans 12 residues. Germline V gene data show CDR1 as DFQATT and CDR2 as SNEGSKA (reference sequence). The CDR3 region is CSAPSEWDTQYF. CDR3 DNA sequence: TGCAGTGCTCCCAGCGAGTGGGATACGCAGTATTTT.

The rearrangement links TRBV9 to TRBJ1-2; no clear D gene. V gave up 0 bases and J gave up 3 bases, with 6 bases separating them. The length of the CDR3 is 13 residues. Germline V gene data show CDR1 as SGDLS and CDR2 as YYNGEE. CDR3 sequence (DNA): TGTGCCAGCAGCGTAGATTCCTACTATGGCTACACCTTC. This sequence encodes CASSVDSYYGYTF.

This clonotype was recorded many times. J is TRBJ2-3 and V is TRBV12-3 or TRBV12-4; no reliable D call. The CDR3 length is 11 residues. V lost 6 bases and J 4 bases, leaving 5 bases between the germline ends. The CDR3: CASSSADTQYF. The CDR3 DNA follows: TGTGCCAGCAGCTCCGCAGATACGCAGTATTTT.

This sequence joins TRBV9 and TRBJ2-4; D could derive from TRBD1 or TRBD2 (6 bases each). The CDR3 spans 16 residues. Germline V gives CDR1 SGDLS, CDR2 YYNGEE. Trimming took off 4 bases at V and 0 bases at J, with 14 bases between the two ends. This chain's CDR3 is CASSPKGGLAKNIQYF. The CDR3 DNA reads TGTGCCAGCAGCCCAAAGGGGGGACTAGCCAAAAACATTCAGTACTTC. Variable domain in full (rest from reference TRBV9 and TRBJ2-4): DSGVTQTPKHLITATGQRVTLRCSPRSGDLSVYWYQQSLDQGLQFLIQYYNGEERAKGNILERFSAQQFPDLHSELNLSSLELGDSALYFCASSPKGGLAKNIQYFGAGTRLSVL.

The chain uses TRBV20-1 and TRBJ1-2; no definite D call. Trimming cost V 5 bases and J 1 base, with 17 bases left between them. From germline, CDR1 is DFQATT and CDR2 SNEGSKA (reference sequence). The CDR3 spans 15 residues. CDR3 region: CSAPQYLSHNYGYTF. The CDR3 DNA reads TGCAGTGCTCCCCAATATCTCTCCCATAACTATGGCTACACCTTC.

This clonotype occurred a few times. The V gene is TRBV27, the J gene TRBJ1-1; possibly TRBD1 for D (5 bases). Germline V lookup: CDR1 MNHEY, CDR2 SMNVEV (reference sequence). The germline V and J ends were trimmed by 2 bases and 4 bases, with 8 bases remaining between them. CDR3 length equals 13 residues. The CDR3 sequence: CASSLMQGTEAFF. The CDR3 DNA is TGTGCCAGCAGTTTAATGCAGGGCACTGAAGCTTTCTTT.

The chain is built from TRBV15 and TRBJ2-5; D possibly corresponds to TRBD2 (5 bases). The V gene's germline CDR1 is LNHNV and CDR2 YYDKDF (reference sequence). V shed 0 bases and J shed 5 bases, with 16 bases lying between them. The CDR3 spans 16 residues. CDR3 in amino acids: CATSRDRLSTGETQYF. The CDR3 DNA sequence: TGTGCCACCAGCAGAGATCGTCTGTCAACGGGGGAGACCCAGTACTTC.

The chain has TRBV19 and TRBJ2-5, with D possibly matching TRBD2 (5 bases). Deletions cut 3 bases from V and 5 bases from J, with 10 bases between. In germline, CDR1 is LNHDA, CDR2 SQIVND (reference sequence). This CDR3 is 13 amino acids long. CDR3 coding DNA: TGTGCCAGTAGTATCGGGATCAGGGAGACCCAGTACTTC. Its translation: CASSIGIRETQYF.

V and J are TRBV7-2 and TRBJ2-2, with 7 bases matching TRBD1. CDR1 and CDR2 from the germline V gene are SGHTA and FQGNSA. Trimming at V came to 5 bases and at J to 6 bases, leaving 3 bases not matched to a gene. There are 13 residues in the CDR3. CDR3 nucleotides: TGTGCCAGCAGCGCCCAGGGGGCCGGGGAGCTGTTTTTT. It yields the protein CASSAQGAGELFF.

This clonotype was seen a few times. This chain joins TRBV2 and TRBJ1-5; weak D call: TRBD1 (6 bases). CDR1 is SNHLY and CDR2 is FYNNEI in the germline V gene. The CDR3 covers 16 residues. Trimming cost V 4 bases and J 1 base, with 14 bases left between them. The CDR3 spells CASSGHATGSNQPQHF. In nucleotides, the CDR3 is TGTGCCAGCAGTGGTCATGCGACAGGCAGCAATCAGCCCCAGCATTTT.

V and J are TRBV5-1 and TRBJ1-2; maybe TRBD1 (5 bases). Trimming took off 0 bases at V and 5 bases at J, with 11 bases between the two ends. CDR3 length: 14 amino acids. CDR1 SGHRS and CDR2 YFSETQ come from the germline V gene. The CDR3 bases are TGCGCCAGCAGCTTGGCCAGGGCCTCTTATGGCTACACCTTC. Translation gives CASSLARASYGYTF.

V gene TRBV11-2 combines with J gene TRBJ2-7, with D uncertain. The V end was cut by 1 base, the J end by 0 bases, with 7 bases between. From germline, CDR1 is SGHAT and CDR2 FQNNGV. This CDR3 is built from 14 residues. The CDR3 reads CASSLAYSSYEQYF. The CDR3 region has the DNA TGTGCCAGCAGCTTAGCATACAGCTCCTACGAGCAGTACTTC.

About this clonotype: Being one base from a much bigger clone, this may be a read error. The V gene is TRBV7-3, the J gene TRBJ2-1; the D is unclear. Germline V CDR1 and CDR2: SGHTA, FQGTGA. Trimming took off 4 bases at V and 2 bases at J, with 6 bases between the two ends. The CDR3 covers 13 residues. As DNA, the CDR3 is TGTGCCAGCAGCTCCGCCCCCTACAATGAGCAGTTCTTC. Its protein product is CASSSAPYNEQFF.

The CDR3 sequence is CASSLKGIGAEAFF. CDR3 coding DNA: TGCGCCAGCAGCTTGAAGGGGATAGGCGCTGAAGCTTTCTTT. The V call is TRBV5-1, the J call TRBJ1-1, with D perhaps matching TRBD1 (5 bases). Trimming left V 1 base short and J 6 bases short, with 13 bases between. CDR1 SGHRS and CDR2 YFSETQ come from the germline V gene. CDR3 length: 14 amino acids.

This clonotype was recorded a few times. The chain couples TRBV4-3 to TRBJ2-2; the D is unclear. CDR3 length equals 15 residues. The V end lost 1 base, the J end lost 5 bases, and 11 bases lay between the germline ends. CDR1 is LGHNA, CDR2 YSLEER, per germline. CDR3 amino acids: CASSQVASVTGELFF. The CDR3 DNA follows: TGCGCCAGCAGCCAAGTGGCGAGCGTGACCGGGGAGCTGTTTTTT.

The gene calls are TRBV6-5 and TRBJ2-7; D not resolved. Germline lookup yields CDR1 MNHEY and CDR2 SVGAGI. Trimming left V 0 bases short and J 2 bases short, with 11 bases between. The CDR3 extends over 15 amino acids. Here the CDR3 DNA reads TGTGCCAGCAGTTACTCGACTCCCCATACCTACGAGCAGTACTTC. Translated: CASSYSTPHTYEQYF.

The chain couples TRBV6-5 to TRBJ2-4; 8 bases align to TRBD1. Per germline, CDR1 MNHEY and CDR2 SVGAGI. This CDR3 is built from 15 residues. V shed 5 bases, J shed 2 bases, and the junction held 5 bases outside the gene matches. This CDR3 is CASSTQGETKNIQYF. The CDR3 DNA reads as TGTGCCAGCAGTACACAGGGGGAAACCAAAAACATTCAGTACTTC.

In this sample, this clonotype turned up once. The chain is built from TRBV19 and TRBJ2-7, with 7 bases that match TRBD1. This CDR3 contains 13 residues. The V gene's germline CDR1 is LNHDA and CDR2 SQIVND (reference sequence). V lost 5 bases, J lost 5 bases, and 6 bases stayed unmatched. The DNA for the CDR3 is TGTGCCAGTAGTTACAGGGGATTTAACGAGCAGTACTTC. As protein: CASSYRGFNEQYF.

The rearrangement joins TRBV5-1 to TRBJ1-2; D is undetermined. Trimming shortened V by 0 bases and J by 8 bases, and 5 bases separated the two germline ends. The CDR3 is 11 residues long. Germline V lookup: CDR1 SGHRS, CDR2 YFSETQ. CDR3 amino acids: CASSLACGYTF. CDR3 DNA: TGCGCCAGCAGCTTGGCCTGCGGCTACACCTTC.

This clonotype occurred many times. The genes are TRBV7-9 and TRBJ2-3; D remains unclear. The germline CDR1 and CDR2 sequences are SEHNR and FQNEAQ (reference sequence). The CDR3 sequence is 13 residues long. V shed 3 bases and J shed 3 bases, with 7 bases lying between them. The CDR3 bases are TGTGCCAGCAGCTTCGGCCAGACAGATACGCAGTATTTT. Translated: CASSFGQTDTQYF.